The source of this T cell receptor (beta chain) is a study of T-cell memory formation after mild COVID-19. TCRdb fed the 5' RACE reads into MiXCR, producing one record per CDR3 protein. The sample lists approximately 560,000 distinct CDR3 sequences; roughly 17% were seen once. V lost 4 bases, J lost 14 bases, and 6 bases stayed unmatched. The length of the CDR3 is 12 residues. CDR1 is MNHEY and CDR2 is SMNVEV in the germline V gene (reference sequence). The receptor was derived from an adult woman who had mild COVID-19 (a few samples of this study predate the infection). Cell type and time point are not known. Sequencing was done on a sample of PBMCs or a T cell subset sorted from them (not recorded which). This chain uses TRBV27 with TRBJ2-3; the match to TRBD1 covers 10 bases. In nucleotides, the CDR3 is TGTGCCAGCAGTTCGCCGGGACAGGGGTCGTATTTT. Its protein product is CASSSPGQGSYF.